This T cell receptor beta chain originates from a study of blood T cells in healthy people across ages. This clonotype showed up many times. Combining a sample-barcoded 5' primer with a J-beta primer mix, a second PCR ran for about 7 to 11 cycles. TCRdb fed the 5' RACE reads into MiXCR, producing one record per CDR3 protein. There are 800,000 to 950,000 distinct CDR3 sequences in the sample; about 34% occur only once, and approximately 13% lies in the top ten. The germline V gene has CDR1 SGHTA and CDR2 FQGNSA. Between the trimmed V and J ends, which lost 2 bases and 4 bases, there was a span of 12 bases. This CDR3 comprises 15 residues.

Sequencing input: blood. V usage is TRBV7-2 and J usage is TRBJ1-5; a weak D match, TRBD1 (5 bases). The receptor was isolated from a man between 18 and 29 years old in good health. The CDR3 reads CASSLSQGSNQPQHF. In nucleotides, the CDR3 is TGTGCCAGCAGCTTATCCCAGGGCTCTAATCAGCCCCAGCATTTT.